This is a list of T cell receptor beta chains from one sample in a study of blood T cell repertoires in COVID-19. Method: immunoSEQ multiplex PCR; TCRdb's copy keeps in-frame clones and lacks some. The top ten clones hold about 9.6% of a sample with some 260,000 clones, roughly 80% of them seen once. Sequenced sample: peripheral blood. These receptors all stem from an elderly man with acute or convalescent COVID-19. CDR3s include the opening cysteine and the closing phenylalanine or tryptophan. Fields, in order: J gene, clone size, D gene, V gene, CDR3 DNA, CDR3 protein. A D gene is named only where the DNA matches it firmly. The size field is filled for only some rows; it gives once, few, many or a size class.

j_call: TRBJ2-5
clone_size: NA
d_call: NA
v_call: TRBV5-1
cdr3_nt: TGCGCCAGCAGCTTAAATCAAGGAGGAGAGACCCAGTACTTC
cdr3_aa: CASSLNQGGETQYF

j_call: TRBJ1-2
clone_size: NA
d_call: TRBD1
v_call: TRBV10-3
cdr3_nt: TGTGCCATCAGTGAGGAGACAGGGATACTCTATGGCTACACCTTC
cdr3_aa: CAISEETGILYGYTF

j_call: TRBJ2-3
clone_size: NA
d_call: NA
v_call: TRBV4-2
cdr3_nt: TGTGCCAGCAGCCAACAGGGGATCGGGACAGATACGCAGTATTTT
cdr3_aa: CASSQQGIGTDTQYF

j_call: TRBJ1-2
clone_size: NA
d_call: TRBD1
v_call: TRBV18
cdr3_nt: TGTGCCAGCTCACCATTCGACAGGGACGTTTATGGCTACACCTTC
cdr3_aa: CASSPFDRDVYGYTF

j_call: TRBJ2-3
clone_size: NA
d_call: NA
v_call: TRBV4-1
cdr3_nt: TGCGCCAGCAGCCAAGATGGCCGAGATACGCAGTATTTT
cdr3_aa: CASSQDGRDTQYF

j_call: TRBJ1-5
clone_size: NA
d_call: TRBD1
v_call: TRBV19
cdr3_nt: TGTGCCAGTAGTTTACAGGGGAATAGCAATCAGCCCCAGCATTTT
cdr3_aa: CASSLQGNSNQPQHF

j_call: TRBJ1-1
clone_size: NA
d_call: NA
v_call: TRBV3-1/TRBV3-2
cdr3_nt: TGTGCCAGCAGCCAAGAGAGGGAAGCTTTCTTT
cdr3_aa: CASSQEREAFF

j_call: TRBJ2-7
clone_size: NA
d_call: TRBD2
v_call: TRBV7-2
cdr3_nt: TGTGCCAGCAGCGAGAGCCCGGGACTAGTCCACGAGCAGTACTTC
cdr3_aa: CASSESPGLVHEQYF

j_call: TRBJ1-1
clone_size: NA
d_call: NA
v_call: TRBV25-1
cdr3_nt: TGTGCCAGCAGTGACGGGGAATGGAACACTGAAGCTTTCTTT
cdr3_aa: CASSDGEWNTEAFF

j_call: TRBJ1-5
clone_size: NA
d_call: TRBD1
v_call: TRBV2
cdr3_nt: TGTGCCAGCAGCGTGACAGGGACTAGTAATCAGCCCCAGCATTTT
cdr3_aa: CASSVTGTSNQPQHF

j_call: TRBJ1-4
clone_size: NA
d_call: TRBD1
v_call: TRBV4-2
cdr3_nt: TGTGCCAGCAGCCAAGGGGGGCAGGGGGGTGAAAAACTGTTTTTT
cdr3_aa: CASSQGGQGGEKLFF

j_call: TRBJ1-6
clone_size: NA
d_call: NA
v_call: TRBV7-8
cdr3_nt: TGTGCCAGCAGCTCAGAACTCGGACAGACCTATAATTCACCCCTCCACTTT
cdr3_aa: CASSSELGQTYNSPLHF

j_call: TRBJ1-5
clone_size: NA
d_call: NA
v_call: TRBV5-1
cdr3_nt: TGCGCCAGCAGCCGGGGAGGGCCCGGGGGGAGGTGGCCCCAGCATTTT
cdr3_aa: CASSRGGPGGRWPQHF

j_call: TRBJ2-5
clone_size: NA
d_call: TRBD2
v_call: TRBV18
cdr3_nt: TGTGCCAGCTCCCCGGGACTAGAGGAGACCCAGTACTTC
cdr3_aa: CASSPGLEETQYF

j_call: TRBJ1-2
clone_size: NA
d_call: NA
v_call: TRBV30
cdr3_nt: TGTGCCTGGAGGACCAGCGGAGGCCAGGGCTACACCTTC
cdr3_aa: CAWRTSGGQGYTF

j_call: TRBJ2-2
clone_size: NA
d_call: TRBD1
v_call: TRBV4-1
cdr3_nt: TGCGCCAGCAGCGACCTTGGACAGGCGAACACCGGGGAGCTGTTTTTT
cdr3_aa: CASSDLGQANTGELFF

j_call: TRBJ2-7
clone_size: NA
d_call: NA
v_call: TRBV28
cdr3_nt: TGTGCCAGCAGTGTCGCCTACGAGCAGTACTTC
cdr3_aa: CASSVAYEQYF

j_call: TRBJ2-1
clone_size: NA
d_call: NA
v_call: TRBV5-1
cdr3_nt: TGCGCCAGCAGCTTGGTTCCGGGGTCGGGATACAATGAGCAGTTCTTC
cdr3_aa: CASSLVPGSGYNEQFF

j_call: TRBJ1-5
clone_size: NA
d_call: NA
v_call: TRBV18
cdr3_nt: TGTGCCAGCTCACCGTTGGGGGCTGGCAATCAGCCCCAGCATTTT
cdr3_aa: CASSPLGAGNQPQHF

j_call: TRBJ1-4
clone_size: NA
d_call: NA
v_call: TRBV7-9
cdr3_nt: TGTGCCAGCACCAATCTGGGGACTGGAGATGAAAAACTGTTTTTT
cdr3_aa: CASTNLGTGDEKLFF

j_call: TRBJ1-1
clone_size: few
d_call: NA
v_call: TRBV7-9
cdr3_nt: TGTGCCAGCAGCCGAGGACAGTATGGTGAAGCTTTCTTT
cdr3_aa: CASSRGQYGEAFF

j_call: TRBJ1-6
clone_size: NA
d_call: NA
v_call: TRBV27
cdr3_nt: TGTGCCAGCAGTAAACAGGGACGGGGTTCACCCCTCCACTTT
cdr3_aa: CASSKQGRGSPLHF

j_call: TRBJ2-7
clone_size: NA
d_call: NA
v_call: TRBV21-1
cdr3_nt: TGTGCCAGCAGCACTCTAAAACAGGCCCAGTACGAGCAGTACTTC
cdr3_aa: CASSTLKQAQYEQYF

j_call: TRBJ2-1
clone_size: once
d_call: TRBD2
v_call: TRBV6-1
cdr3_nt: TGTGCCAGCAGTTGGGGACTAGCGGGAGGTGAGCAGTTCTTC
cdr3_aa: CASSWGLAGGEQFF

j_call: TRBJ2-1
clone_size: NA
d_call: NA
v_call: TRBV3-1/TRBV3-2
cdr3_nt: TGTGCCAGCAGCCCAAGGGGTAACGGGCGTTGGGAGCAGTTCTTC
cdr3_aa: CASSPRGNGRWEQFF

j_call: TRBJ2-1
clone_size: once
d_call: NA
v_call: TRBV24-1
cdr3_nt: TGTGCCACCAGTGATTTGTCTCCCCGCTCCTACAATGAGCAGTTCTTC
cdr3_aa: CATSDLSPRSYNEQFF

j_call: TRBJ1-2
clone_size: NA
d_call: NA
v_call: TRBV28
cdr3_nt: TGTGCCAGCAGCTCCCTCGCGGGGAGGGCCGCTGGCTACACCTTC
cdr3_aa: CASSSLAGRAAGYTF

j_call: TRBJ1-4
clone_size: NA
d_call: NA
v_call: TRBV4-1
cdr3_nt: TGCGCCAGCAGCCGTCTGGGGGGACCGAATGAAAAACTGTTTTTT
cdr3_aa: CASSRLGGPNEKLFF

j_call: TRBJ2-1
clone_size: NA
d_call: TRBD2
v_call: TRBV15
cdr3_nt: TGTGCCACCCTCCGGGGGCCGGGGGGGAATGAGCAGTTCTTC
cdr3_aa: CATLRGPGGNEQFF

j_call: TRBJ1-2
clone_size: NA
d_call: NA
v_call: TRBV24-1
cdr3_nt: TGTGCCACCAGTGGACCTAACAGGGAAGGCTACACCTTC
cdr3_aa: CATSGPNREGYTF

j_call: TRBJ2-7
clone_size: NA
d_call: TRBD1
v_call: TRBV5-1
cdr3_nt: TGCGCCAGCAGCTTGATCCTCCGGGACAGGGGAATCGAGCAGTACTTC
cdr3_aa: CASSLILRDRGIEQYF

j_call: TRBJ1-2
clone_size: NA
d_call: TRBD1
v_call: TRBV6-5
cdr3_nt: TGTGCCAGCAGGATGGGACAGGAACTTAACTATGGCTACACCTTC
cdr3_aa: CASRMGQELNYGYTF

j_call: TRBJ1-2
clone_size: NA
d_call: TRBD1
v_call: TRBV28
cdr3_nt: TGTGCCAGCAGTAAACAGGGGACCAATCTATACGGCTACACCTTC
cdr3_aa: CASSKQGTNLYGYTF

j_call: TRBJ2-1
clone_size: NA
d_call: NA
v_call: TRBV7-2
cdr3_nt: TGTGCCAGCAGCATCGGACTAAACAATGAGCAGTTCTTC
cdr3_aa: CASSIGLNNEQFF

j_call: TRBJ1-1
clone_size: NA
d_call: NA
v_call: TRBV5-1
cdr3_nt: TGCGCCAGCAGGGAGGGGCAGGGAGACGTAGCTTTCTTT
cdr3_aa: CASREGQGDVAFF

j_call: TRBJ2-2
clone_size: NA
d_call: TRBD2
v_call: TRBV6-6
cdr3_nt: TGTGCCAGCACCACCGACGGGAGGGTTACCGGGGAGCTGTTTTTT
cdr3_aa: CASTTDGRVTGELFF

j_call: TRBJ2-7
clone_size: NA
d_call: TRBD2
v_call: TRBV6-5
cdr3_nt: TGTGCCAGCACCTCAAGACTAGCGGGAGAACAGCAGTACTTC
cdr3_aa: CASTSRLAGEQQYF

j_call: TRBJ1-6
clone_size: NA
d_call: NA
v_call: TRBV2
cdr3_nt: TGTGCCATTTCACGTGGAGGGAGCTATAATTCACCCCTCCACTTT
cdr3_aa: CAISRGGSYNSPLHF

j_call: TRBJ1-1
clone_size: few
d_call: NA
v_call: TRBV25-1
cdr3_nt: TGTGCCAGCAGTCAAGGGGGGAACACTGAAGCTTTCTTT
cdr3_aa: CASSQGGNTEAFF

j_call: TRBJ2-2
clone_size: NA
d_call: NA
v_call: TRBV5-1
cdr3_nt: TGCGCCAGCAGCTTGACGGACACCGGGGAGCTGTTTTTT
cdr3_aa: CASSLTDTGELFF

j_call: TRBJ1-5
clone_size: NA
d_call: TRBD1
v_call: TRBV27
cdr3_nt: TGTGCCAGCAGTCGTTTGGGACAGGGGTCAAATCAGCCCCAGCATTTT
cdr3_aa: CASSRLGQGSNQPQHF